A single sample is the source of the 24 T cell receptor beta chains below, sequenced in a study of blood T cell repertoires in COVID-19. The assay was immunoSEQ multiplex PCR, and TCRdb's table has in-frame clones only and misses some. The data hold about 38,000 clones, with roughly 90% observed a single time. The sample comprised peripheral blood. These receptors were obtained from a human donor in a cohort sampled during active COVID-19.

The V call is TRBV29-1, the J call TRBJ2-1, with 10 nucleotides matching TRBD1. V trimming: 6 bases; J trimming: 4 bases; junction bases outside the gene matches: 3. CDR1 and CDR2 (germline): SQVTM, ANQGSEA. This CDR3 region has 13 residues. DNA for the CDR3: TGCAGCGTGGGGGGACAGGGGTACAATGAGCAGTTCTTC. Amino acid sequence: CSVGGQGYNEQFF.

The chain carries TRBV29-1 and TRBJ2-2, with 7 nucleotides matching TRBD2. This CDR3 has 14 amino acids. Per germline, CDR1 SQVTM and CDR2 ANQGSEA. The trim removed 6 bases at V and 3 bases at J, leaving 7 bases unmatched. CDR3 coding DNA: TGCAGCGTCCCCGGACGGGGGGACACCGGGGAGCTGTTTTTT. This codes for CSVPGRGDTGELFF.

In its sample, this clone was seen a few times. The CDR3 region has the DNA TGTGCCAGCTCACCACCCTGGACTATAGGTGGGGCCAACGTCCTGACTTTC. Amino acids: CASSPPWTIGGANVLTF. The chain carries TRBV18 and TRBJ2-6, with TRBD2 as a possible D gene (6 bases). The CDR3 length is 17 residues. Trimming took off 0 bases at V and 3 bases at J, with 12 bases between the two ends. From germline, CDR1 is KGHSH and CDR2 LQKENI.

The chain uses TRBV3-1 (or the pseudogene TRBV3-2) and TRBJ1-6; D gene uncertain. V was clipped by 10 bases and J by 1 base, with 8 bases between them. Germline CDR1 LGHDT, CDR2 YNNKEL (reference sequence). The CDR3 sequence is 13 residues long. The CDR3 loop reads CATSESYNSPLHF. DNA of the CDR3: TGTGCCACCTCCGAGTCCTATAATTCACCCCTCCACTTT.

The rearrangement uses TRBV21-1 and TRBJ1-6; TRBD1, as called in the table, went unchecked against the DNA. TRBV21-1 is labeled a pseudogene. The CDR3 is made up of 18 amino acids. The CDR3 loop reads CASSMYSIPGQGDSPLHF. The CDR3 region has the DNA TGTGCCAGCAGCATGTACTCGATTCCGGGACAGGGAGACTCACCCCTCCACTTT.

This clone was counted once. V and J are TRBV2 and TRBJ2-7; D is possibly TRBD1 (5 bases). Germline CDR1 and CDR2: SNHLY and FYNNEI. V was shortened by 3 bases and J by 2 bases, with 17 bases between the two germline ends. The CDR3 covers 16 residues. The CDR3 loop is CASSDSTVKLPYEQYF. CDR3 coding DNA: TGTGCCAGCAGTGACTCGACAGTCAAACTTCCCTACGAGCAGTACTTC. The full variable domain, its missing parts supplied by reference TRBV2 and TRBJ2-7, is EPEVTQTPSHQVTQMGQEVILRCVPISNHLYFYWYRQILGQKVEFLVSFYNNEISEKSEIFDDQFSVERPDGSNFTLKIRSTKLEDSAMYFCASSDSTVKLPYEQYFGPGTRLTVT.

The chain couples TRBV7-9 to TRBJ2-1; D ambiguous. V gave up 2 bases and J gave up 6 bases, with 11 bases separating them. The CDR3 is made up of 14 amino acids. CDR1 and CDR2 (germline): SEHNR, FQNEAQ (reference sequence). The CDR3 DNA reads as TGTGCCAGCAGCTTAAAGTTAGTCGGCAATGAGCAGTTCTTC. This codes for CASSLKLVGNEQFF.

The genes are TRBV30 and TRBJ2-2, with 12 bases that match TRBD2. Trimming took 1 base from V and 6 from J; bases not matched to a gene: 6. The germline CDR1 and CDR2 sequences are GTSNPN and SVGIG (reference sequence). This CDR3 region has 16 residues. CDR3 residues: CAWSDLAGGPSGELFF. The DNA of the CDR3 is TGTGCCTGGAGTGACCTAGCGGGGGGGCCCTCCGGGGAGCTGTTTTTT.

The rearrangement links TRBV3-1 (or the pseudogene TRBV3-2) to TRBJ2-2; D ambiguous. The CDR3 is 15 amino acids. The V and J ends lost 4 bases and 0 bases respectively, with 9 bases between them. The germline CDR1 and CDR2 sequences are LGHDT and YNNKEL (reference sequence). The chain's CDR3 is CASSLRHPNTGELFF. The CDR3 DNA sequence: TGTGCCAGCAGCCTAAGACATCCGAACACCGGGGAGCTGTTTTTT.

CDR3 coding DNA: TGCGCCAGCAGCCAAGATCCCCTAGGGCGGGGTACAGATACGCAGTATTTT. Translation: CASSQDPLGRGTDTQYF. This sequence joins TRBV4-1 and TRBJ2-3; tentative D call: TRBD2 (6 bases). Trimming pared 0 bases from V and 3 bases from J, leaving 16 bases between. The CDR3 runs 17 residues. The germline V gene has CDR1 MGHRA and CDR2 YSYEKL.

The chain has TRBV16 and TRBJ2-7; D is unresolved. The V gene's germline CDR1 is KGHSY and CDR2 FQNENV. Between the trimmed V and J ends, which lost 0 bases and 0 bases, there was a span of 6 bases. The CDR3 loop spans 14 amino acids. The chain's CDR3 is CASSQSSSSYEQYF. CDR3 nucleotides: TGTGCCAGCAGCCAATCGTCCAGCTCCTACGAGCAGTACTTC. The full variable domain, rest sourced from reference TRBV16 and TRBJ2-7, is GEEVAQTPKHLVRGEGQKAKLYCAPIKGHSYVFWYQQVLKNEFKFLISFQNENVFDETGMPKERFSAKCLPNSPCSLEIQATKLEDSAVYFCASSQSSSSYEQYFGPGTRLTVT.

This chain uses TRBV7-3 with TRBJ2-7; the D gene is possibly TRBD2 (6 bases). V was cut by 0 bases and J by 4 bases, with 10 bases left in between. The CDR3 runs to 14 residues. The germline V gene encodes CDR1 SGHTA and CDR2 FQGTGA. CDR3 in amino acids: CASSLTSGGYEQYF. Here the CDR3 DNA reads TGTGCCAGCAGCTTAACTAGCGGCGGTTACGAGCAGTACTTC.

This clone is labeled medium-sized. Other DNA variants within this sample encode the same CDR3. The J gene is TRBJ1-5, the V gene TRBV10-2; D is perhaps TRBD1 (6 bases). This CDR3 is built from 14 residues. Trimming removed 3 bases from V and 3 bases from J, with 9 bases in between. In germline, CDR1 is WSHSY, CDR2 SAAADI. Here the CDR3 DNA reads TGCGCCAGCAGTGAATCAGGGGTCAATCAGCCCCAGCATTTT. Amino acid sequence: CASSESGVNQPQHF.

The genes are TRBV5-1 and TRBJ2-1, with 13 bases that match TRBD2. The ends lost 4 bases at V and 6 bases at J; junction bases unmatched: 7. The germline V gene encodes CDR1 SGHRS and CDR2 YFSETQ. This CDR3 has 16 residues. The CDR3 DNA follows: TGCGCCAGCAGCACCGGGACTAGCGGGACCGTCAATGAGCAGTTCTTC. This translates into CASSTGTSGTVNEQFF.

This chain joins TRBV24-1 and TRBJ2-7; 8 bases agree with TRBD1. V gave up 4 bases and J gave up 5 bases; unmatched junction bases: 6. The length of the CDR3 is 14 residues. CDR1 is KGHDR, CDR2 SFDVKD, per germline. CDR3 region: CATSDRRQGHEQYF. CDR3 bases: TGTGCCACCAGTGACCGAAGACAGGGGCACGAGCAGTACTTC.

The chain uses TRBV6-2 or TRBV6-3 and TRBJ2-1; D is uncertain. V lost 0 bases and J 0 bases, leaving 6 bases between the germline ends. The length of the CDR3 is 15 residues. CDR1 is MNHEY and CDR2 is SVGEGT in the germline V gene. The CDR3 loop reads CASSYSAVSYNEQFF. For the CDR3, the DNA is TGTGCCAGCAGTTACTCGGCTGTCTCCTACAATGAGCAGTTCTTC.

The gene calls are TRBV28 and TRBJ1-1; TRBD1 might be the D (5 bases). With 2 bases removed from V and 2 bases from J, the gap between germline ends came to 12 bases. Germline assignment: CDR1 MDHEN and CDR2 SYDVKM. This CDR3 contains 15 residues. CDR3 in amino acids: CASSLPRVLNTEAFF. DNA for the CDR3: TGTGCCAGCAGTTTACCCAGGGTGTTAAACACTGAAGCTTTCTTT.

The chain recombines TRBV19 with TRBJ2-1; 9 nucleotides match TRBD2. Germline CDR1 is LNHDA and CDR2 is SQIVND (reference sequence). Germline trimming cut 8 bases from V and 0 bases from J; bases unmatched to any gene: 5. CDR3 length: 15 amino acids. The chain's CDR3 is CASGAGGLSYNEQFF. DNA of the CDR3: TGTGCCAGTGGAGCGGGAGGACTCTCCTACAATGAGCAGTTCTTC.

Of note for this clone: Other DNA sequences in this specimen translate into the identical CDR3. The chain employs TRBV5-1 and TRBJ2-1; 9 bases line up with TRBD2. V shed 2 bases, J shed 6 bases, and the junction held 6 bases outside the gene matches. In germline, CDR1 is SGHRS, CDR2 YFSETQ. This CDR3 has 15 residues. In nucleotides, the CDR3 is TGCGCCAGCAGCTTTAATGCGGGGGGGCTCAATGAGCAGTTCTTC. This gives the protein CASSFNAGGLNEQFF. Variable domain in full (rest from reference TRBV5-1 and TRBJ2-1): KAGVTQTPRYLIKTRGQQVTLSCSPISGHRSVSWYQQTPGQGLQFLFEYFSETQRNKGNFPGRFSGRQFSNSRSEMNVSTLELGDSALYLCASSFNAGGLNEQFFGPGTRLTVL.

This sequence joins TRBV7-9 and TRBJ1-2; 9 bases map to TRBD1. The CDR3 runs to 15 residues. Germline lookup yields CDR1 SEHNR and CDR2 FQNEAQ (reference sequence). Trimming removed 1 base from V and 7 bases from J; junction bases left unmatched: 7. This CDR3 is CASSLDRTGDGGYTF. Here the CDR3 DNA reads TGTGCCAGCAGCTTAGATCGGACAGGGGACGGTGGCTACACCTTC.

The V call is TRBV19, the J call TRBJ2-1; possibly TRBD2 for D (6 bases). Germline V gives CDR1 LNHDA, CDR2 SQIVND (reference sequence). The V and J ends lost 5 bases and 7 bases respectively, with 18 bases between them. The CDR3 is 15 residues long. CDR3 loop: CASSSPRDQSNEQFF. The CDR3, as DNA: TGTGCCAGTAGTTCCCCGCGGGACCAGTCAAATGAGCAGTTCTTC.

This chain uses TRBV28 with TRBJ2-3, with TRBD1 as a possible D gene (5 bases). V was pared by 6 bases and J by 3 bases, with 19 bases between. CDR3 length equals 16 residues. The germline V gene has CDR1 MDHEN and CDR2 SYDVKM. The CDR3 coding sequence is TGTGCCAGCAGCCAGGGCTTAGGACCTGTGACAGATACGCAGTATTTT. Protein product: CASSQGLGPVTDTQYF.

This rearrangement joins TRBV19 to TRBJ2-3; a possible D gene is TRBD2 (6 bases). Trimming removed 6 bases from V and 4 bases from J, with 11 bases in between. Germline V gene lookup returns CDR1 LNHDA and CDR2 SQIVND (reference sequence). This CDR3 contains 13 residues. The CDR3 sequence: CASSTTSSDTQYF. CDR3 nucleotide sequence: TGTGCCAGTAGCACTACTAGCTCAGATACGCAGTATTTT.

With respect to this clone: Other DNA sequences within the sample encode an identical CDR3. The genes are TRBV11-1 and TRBJ2-3; D possibly corresponds to TRBD2 (5 bases). The CDR3 loop spans 15 amino acids. CDR1 is SGHAT and CDR2 is FQDESV in the germline V gene (reference sequence). V lost 5 bases and J lost 0, with 12 bases in between. This chain's CDR3 is CASSLGAGSTDTQYF. Written as DNA, the CDR3 is TGTGCCAGCAGCCTCGGCGCGGGTAGCACAGATACGCAGTATTTT.